This T cell receptor beta chain was recovered during a study of CD8 T cells in Susac syndrome. The T cells that were sequenced for TCR beta were CD8+ and CD4+ cells from blood. The healthy controls were matched to patients by age and sex. In contrast to the negatively isolated CD8+ and CD4+ T cells, TEMRA cells were FACS-enriched. The study's findings and limits: The study acknowledged a relatively small number of individuals in its TCR sequencing and HLA analysis.

This CDR3 contains 13 residues. Trimming removed 4 bases from V and 5 bases from J, with 11 bases in between. Germline V lookup: CDR1 PRHDT, CDR2 FYEKMQ (reference sequence). To note about this clonotype: Antigen: not known.

Reverse transcription of roughly 0.5 to 1 ug RNA used random hexamers. TCRdb processed the immunoSEQ multiplex PCR reads anew with MiXCR; each CDR3 protein has one entry. The sample lists tens of thousands of distinct CDR3 sequences; approximately 94% were seen once. The receptor's source is a human donor in good health. V and J are TRBV13 and TRBJ1-1; no firm D call. Specimen: CD8+ T cells from PBMCs. This chain's CDR3 is CASSSGGGTEAFF. In DNA, the CDR3 is TGTGCCAGCAGCTCGGGCGGAGGTACTGAAGCTTTCTTT.